This T cell receptor beta chain is from a study of blood T cells in healthy people across ages. Study observations and caveats: TCR beta diversity correlated strongly with naive T cell percentage.

For the second PCR, which ran for 7 to 11 cycles, a sample-barcoded 5' primer and a J-beta primer mix were used. A template-switch adaptor containing 12 random nucleotides labeled each cDNA molecule. One entry per CDR3 protein, called by TCRdb with MiXCR from the 5' RACE reads. The table has fewer than 700,000 distinct CDR3 sequences, approximately 40% seen once. Worth noting for this clonotype: As yet, its antigen is unknown.

CDR1 MNHEY and CDR2 SMNVEV come from the germline V gene (reference sequence). The V segment lost 4 bases and the J segment 7 bases; nucleotides outside the gene matches: 11. This CDR3 is 15 amino acids long. Sequenced input: blood. This sequence joins TRBV27 and TRBJ2-7; 9 nucleotides match TRBD2. The receptor comes from a man older than 75 in good health. This CDR3 reads CASSSWREGRKEQYF. As DNA, the CDR3 is TGTGCCAGCAGTTCATGGCGGGAGGGCCGTAAAGAGCAGTACTTC.